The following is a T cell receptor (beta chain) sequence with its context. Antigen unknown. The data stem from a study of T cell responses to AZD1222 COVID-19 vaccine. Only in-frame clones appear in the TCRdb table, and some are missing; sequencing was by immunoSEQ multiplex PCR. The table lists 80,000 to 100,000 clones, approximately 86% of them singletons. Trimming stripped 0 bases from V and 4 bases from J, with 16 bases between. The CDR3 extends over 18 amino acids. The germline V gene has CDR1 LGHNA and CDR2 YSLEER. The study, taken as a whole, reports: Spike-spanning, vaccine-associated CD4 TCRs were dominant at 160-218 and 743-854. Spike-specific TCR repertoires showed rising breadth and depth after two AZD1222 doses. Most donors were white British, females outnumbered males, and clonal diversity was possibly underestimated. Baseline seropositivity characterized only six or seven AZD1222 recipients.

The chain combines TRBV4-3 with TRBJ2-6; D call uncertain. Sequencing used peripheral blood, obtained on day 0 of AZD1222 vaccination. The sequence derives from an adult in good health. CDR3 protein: CASSQESLTAWGANVLTF. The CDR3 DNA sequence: TGCGCCAGCAGCCAAGAGTCTTTAACGGCCTGGGGGGCCAACGTCCTGACTTTC.